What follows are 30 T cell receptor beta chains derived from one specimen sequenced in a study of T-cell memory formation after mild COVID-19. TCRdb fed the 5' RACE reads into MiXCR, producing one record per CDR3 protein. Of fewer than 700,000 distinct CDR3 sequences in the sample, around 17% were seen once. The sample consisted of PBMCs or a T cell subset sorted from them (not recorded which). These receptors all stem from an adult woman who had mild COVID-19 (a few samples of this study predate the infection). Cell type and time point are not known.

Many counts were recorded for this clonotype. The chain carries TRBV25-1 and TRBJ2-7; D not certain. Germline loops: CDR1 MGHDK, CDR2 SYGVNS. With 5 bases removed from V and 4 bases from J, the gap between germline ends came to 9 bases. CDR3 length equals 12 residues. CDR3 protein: CASSSHGYEQYF. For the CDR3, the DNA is TGTGCCAGCAGTTCCCACGGTTACGAGCAGTACTTC.

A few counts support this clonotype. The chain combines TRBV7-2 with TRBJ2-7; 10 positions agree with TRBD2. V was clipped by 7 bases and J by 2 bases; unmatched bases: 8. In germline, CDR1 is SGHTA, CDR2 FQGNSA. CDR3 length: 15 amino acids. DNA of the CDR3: TGTGCCAGCATCCTTACTAGCGGGGTCCCCTACGAGCAGTACTTC. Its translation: CASILTSGVPYEQYF.

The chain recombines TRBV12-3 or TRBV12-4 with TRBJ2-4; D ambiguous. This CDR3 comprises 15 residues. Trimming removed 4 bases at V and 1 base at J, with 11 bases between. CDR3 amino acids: CASSSGTEAKNIQYF. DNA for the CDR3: TGTGCCAGCAGTTCCGGCACCGAGGCCAAAAACATTCAGTACTTC.

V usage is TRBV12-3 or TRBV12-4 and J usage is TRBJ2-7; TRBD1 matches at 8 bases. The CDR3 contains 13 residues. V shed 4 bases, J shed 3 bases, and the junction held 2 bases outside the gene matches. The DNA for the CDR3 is TGTGCCAGCAGTTACGGACAGGGCTACGAGCAGTACTTC. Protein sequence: CASSYGQGYEQYF.

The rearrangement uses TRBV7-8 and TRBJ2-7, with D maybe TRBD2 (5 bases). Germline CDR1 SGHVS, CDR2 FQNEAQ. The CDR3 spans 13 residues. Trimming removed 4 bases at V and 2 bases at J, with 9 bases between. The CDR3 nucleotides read TGTGCCAGCAGCTCGGGATATCCCTACGAGCAGTACTTC. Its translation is CASSSGYPYEQYF.

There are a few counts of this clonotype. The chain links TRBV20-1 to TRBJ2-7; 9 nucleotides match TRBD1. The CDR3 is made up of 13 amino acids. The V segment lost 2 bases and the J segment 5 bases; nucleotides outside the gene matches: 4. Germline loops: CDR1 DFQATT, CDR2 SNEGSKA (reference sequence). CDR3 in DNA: TGCAGTGCTAGACGGACAGGGGAGGACGAGCAGTACTTC. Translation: CSARRTGEDEQYF.

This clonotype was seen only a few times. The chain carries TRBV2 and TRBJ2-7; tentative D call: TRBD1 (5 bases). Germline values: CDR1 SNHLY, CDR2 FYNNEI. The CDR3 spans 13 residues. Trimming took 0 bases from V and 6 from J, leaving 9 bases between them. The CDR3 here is CASSEAGQGEQYF. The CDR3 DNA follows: TGTGCCAGCAGTGAAGCCGGACAAGGCGAGCAGTACTTC.

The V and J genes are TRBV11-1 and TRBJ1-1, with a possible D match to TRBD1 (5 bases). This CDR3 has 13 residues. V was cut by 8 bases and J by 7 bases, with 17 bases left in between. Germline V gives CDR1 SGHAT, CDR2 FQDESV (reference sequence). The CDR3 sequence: CASGGELWNEAFF. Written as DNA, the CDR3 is TGTGCCAGCGGGGGGGAGCTGTGGAATGAAGCTTTCTTT.

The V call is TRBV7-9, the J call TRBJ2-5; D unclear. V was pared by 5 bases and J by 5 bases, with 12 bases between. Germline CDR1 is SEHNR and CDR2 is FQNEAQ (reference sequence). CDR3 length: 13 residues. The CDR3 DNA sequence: TGTGCCAGCAGCCCACCCACAGCCGAGACCCAGTACTTC. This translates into CASSPPTAETQYF.

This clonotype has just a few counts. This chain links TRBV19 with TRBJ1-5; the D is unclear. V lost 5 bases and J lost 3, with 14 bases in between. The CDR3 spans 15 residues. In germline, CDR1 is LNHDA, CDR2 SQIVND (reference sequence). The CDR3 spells CASSGGPSFNQPQHF. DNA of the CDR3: TGTGCCAGTAGTGGCGGTCCGTCCTTCAATCAGCCCCAGCATTTT.

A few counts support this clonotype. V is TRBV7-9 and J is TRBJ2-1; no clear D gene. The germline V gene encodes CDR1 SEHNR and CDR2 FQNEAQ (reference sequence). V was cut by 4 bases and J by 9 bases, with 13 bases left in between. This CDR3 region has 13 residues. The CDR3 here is CASSSPLLPEQFF. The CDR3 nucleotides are TGTGCCAGCAGCTCCCCCCTACTCCCTGAGCAGTTCTTC.

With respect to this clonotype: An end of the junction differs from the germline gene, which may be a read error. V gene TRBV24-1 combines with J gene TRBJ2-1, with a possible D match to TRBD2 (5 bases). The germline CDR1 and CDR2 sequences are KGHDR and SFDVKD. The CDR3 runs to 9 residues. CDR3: CATMGKGGF. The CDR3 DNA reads TGTGCCACCATGGGAAAAGGAGGCTTC.

The CDR3, as DNA: TGTGCCAGCACCCACAGGGGAGGAATCAACGAGCAGTACTTC. Amino acids: CASTHRGGINEQYF. The chain links TRBV27 to TRBJ2-7; maybe TRBD1 (7 bases). Germline V gene lookup returns CDR1 MNHEY and CDR2 SMNVEV (reference sequence). V shed 7 bases and J shed 5 bases, with 18 bases lying between them. This CDR3 spans 14 amino acids.

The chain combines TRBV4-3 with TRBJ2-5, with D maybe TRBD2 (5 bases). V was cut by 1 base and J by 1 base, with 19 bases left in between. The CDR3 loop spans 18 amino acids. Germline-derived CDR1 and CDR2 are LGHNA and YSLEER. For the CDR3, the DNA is TGCGCCAGCAGCCAAGGTTTACAGAGTGCAGCGGCCCAAGAGACCCAGTACTTC. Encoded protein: CASSQGLQSAAAQETQYF.

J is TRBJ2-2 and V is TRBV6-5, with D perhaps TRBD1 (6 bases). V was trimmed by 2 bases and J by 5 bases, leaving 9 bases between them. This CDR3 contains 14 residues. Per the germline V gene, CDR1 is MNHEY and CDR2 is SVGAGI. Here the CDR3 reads CASSYPGQTGELFF. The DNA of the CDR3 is TGTGCCAGCAGTTACCCCGGACAGACCGGGGAGCTGTTTTTT.

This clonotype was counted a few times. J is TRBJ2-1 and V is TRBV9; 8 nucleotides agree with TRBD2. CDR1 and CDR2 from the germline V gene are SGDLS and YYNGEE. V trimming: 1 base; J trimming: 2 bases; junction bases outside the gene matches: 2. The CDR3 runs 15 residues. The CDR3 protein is CASSVMGLAYNEQFF. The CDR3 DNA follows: TGTGCCAGCAGCGTAATGGGACTAGCCTACAATGAGCAGTTCTTC.

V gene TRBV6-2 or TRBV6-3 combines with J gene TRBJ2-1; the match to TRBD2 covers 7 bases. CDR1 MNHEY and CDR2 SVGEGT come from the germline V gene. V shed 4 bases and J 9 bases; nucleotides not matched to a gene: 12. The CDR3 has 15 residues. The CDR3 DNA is TGTGCCAGCAGTTTCGAAGAGCGGGGTTTGGGTGAGCAGTTCTTC. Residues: CASSFEERGLGEQFF.

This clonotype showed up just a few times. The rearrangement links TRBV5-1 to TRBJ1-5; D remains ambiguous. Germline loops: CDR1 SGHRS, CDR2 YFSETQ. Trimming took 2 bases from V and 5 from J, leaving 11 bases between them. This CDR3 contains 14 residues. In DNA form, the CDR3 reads TGCGCCAGCAGCTTAGCGGGGATAGATCAGCCCCAGCATTTT. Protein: CASSLAGIDQPQHF.

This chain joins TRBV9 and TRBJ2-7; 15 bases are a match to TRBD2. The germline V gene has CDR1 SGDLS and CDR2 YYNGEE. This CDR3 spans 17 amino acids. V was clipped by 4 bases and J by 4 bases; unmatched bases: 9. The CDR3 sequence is CASSPGLAGGPGYEQYF. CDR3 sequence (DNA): TGTGCCAGCAGCCCCGGACTAGCGGGAGGGCCGGGGTACGAGCAGTACTTC.

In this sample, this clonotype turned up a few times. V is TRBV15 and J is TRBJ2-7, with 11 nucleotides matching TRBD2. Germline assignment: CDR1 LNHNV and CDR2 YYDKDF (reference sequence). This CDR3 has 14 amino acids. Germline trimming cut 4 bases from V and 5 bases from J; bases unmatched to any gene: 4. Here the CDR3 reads CATSNSGGDHEQYF. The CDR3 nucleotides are TGTGCCACCAGCAATAGCGGGGGGGACCACGAGCAGTACTTC.

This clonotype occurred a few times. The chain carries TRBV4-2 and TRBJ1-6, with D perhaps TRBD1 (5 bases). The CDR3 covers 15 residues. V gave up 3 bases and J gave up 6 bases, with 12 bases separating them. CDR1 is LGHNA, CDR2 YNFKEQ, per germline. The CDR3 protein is CASSQGPLINSPLHF. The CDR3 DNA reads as TGTGCCAGCAGCCAGGGGCCACTGATTAATTCACCCCTCCACTTT.

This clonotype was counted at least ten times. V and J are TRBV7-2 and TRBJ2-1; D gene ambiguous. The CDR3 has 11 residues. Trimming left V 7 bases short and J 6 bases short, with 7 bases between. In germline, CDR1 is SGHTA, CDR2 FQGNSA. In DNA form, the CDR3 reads TGTGCCAGCACCACCGGCAATGAGCAGTTCTTC. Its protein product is CASTTGNEQFF.

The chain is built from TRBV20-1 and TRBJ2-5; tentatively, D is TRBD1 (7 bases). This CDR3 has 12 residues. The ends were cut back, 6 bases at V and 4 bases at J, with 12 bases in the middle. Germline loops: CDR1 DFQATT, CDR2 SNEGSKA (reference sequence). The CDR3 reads CSASRGAETQYF. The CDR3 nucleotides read TGCAGTGCCAGCAGGGGGGCAGAGACCCAGTACTTC.

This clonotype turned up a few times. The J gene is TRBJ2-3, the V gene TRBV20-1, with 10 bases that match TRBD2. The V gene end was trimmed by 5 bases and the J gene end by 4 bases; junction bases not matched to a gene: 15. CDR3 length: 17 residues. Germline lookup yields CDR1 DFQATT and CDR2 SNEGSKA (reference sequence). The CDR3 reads CSAGRGLAGVGPDTQYF. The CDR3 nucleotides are TGCAGTGCTGGCAGGGGTCTAGCGGGAGTGGGGCCAGATACGCAGTATTTT.

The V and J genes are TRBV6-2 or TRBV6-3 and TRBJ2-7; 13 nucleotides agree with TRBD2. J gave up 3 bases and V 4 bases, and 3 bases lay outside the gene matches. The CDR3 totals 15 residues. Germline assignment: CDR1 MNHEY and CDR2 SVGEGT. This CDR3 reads CASSFRLAGGYEQYF. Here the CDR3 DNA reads TGTGCCAGCAGTTTCCGACTAGCGGGGGGCTACGAGCAGTACTTC.

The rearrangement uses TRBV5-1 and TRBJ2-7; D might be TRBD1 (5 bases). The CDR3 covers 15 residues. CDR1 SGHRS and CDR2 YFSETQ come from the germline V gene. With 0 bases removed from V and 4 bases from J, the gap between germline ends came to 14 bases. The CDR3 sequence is CASSLAHDSFYEQYF. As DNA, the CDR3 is TGCGCCAGCAGCTTGGCCCATGACAGCTTTTACGAGCAGTACTTC. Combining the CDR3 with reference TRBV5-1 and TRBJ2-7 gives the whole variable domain KAGVTQTPRYLIKTRGQQVTLSCSPISGHRSVSWYQQTPGQGLQFLFEYFSETQRNKGNFPGRFSGRQFSNSRSEMNVSTLELGDSALYLCASSLAHDSFYEQYFGPGTRLTVT.

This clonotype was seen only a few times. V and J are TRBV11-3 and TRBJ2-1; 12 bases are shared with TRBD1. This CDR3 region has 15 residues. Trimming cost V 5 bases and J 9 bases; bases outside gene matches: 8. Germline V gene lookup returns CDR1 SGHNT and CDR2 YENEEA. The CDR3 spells CASSQPGQGAREQFF. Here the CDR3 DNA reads TGTGCCAGCAGCCAACCGGGACAGGGGGCACGTGAGCAGTTCTTC.

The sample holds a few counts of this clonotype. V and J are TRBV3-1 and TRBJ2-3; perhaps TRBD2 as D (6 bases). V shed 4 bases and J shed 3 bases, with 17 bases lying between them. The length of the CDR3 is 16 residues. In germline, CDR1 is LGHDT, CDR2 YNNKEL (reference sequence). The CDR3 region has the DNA TGTGCCAGCAGCCCGCCTTGGGGGGATTGGACAGATACGCAGTATTTT. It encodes CASSPPWGDWTDTQYF.

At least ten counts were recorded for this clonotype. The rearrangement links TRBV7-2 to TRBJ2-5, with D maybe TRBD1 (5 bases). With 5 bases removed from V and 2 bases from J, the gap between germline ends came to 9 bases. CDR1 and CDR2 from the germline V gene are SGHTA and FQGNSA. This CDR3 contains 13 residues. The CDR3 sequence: CASSPYRQETQYF. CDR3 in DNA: TGTGCCAGCAGCCCCTACAGGCAAGAGACCCAGTACTTC. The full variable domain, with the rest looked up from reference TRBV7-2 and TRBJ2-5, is GAGVSQSPSNKVTEKGKDVELRCDPISGHTALYWYRQSLGQGLEFLIYFQGNSAPDKSGLPSDRFSAERTGGSVSTLTIQRTQQEDSAVYLCASSPYRQETQYFGPGTRLLVL.

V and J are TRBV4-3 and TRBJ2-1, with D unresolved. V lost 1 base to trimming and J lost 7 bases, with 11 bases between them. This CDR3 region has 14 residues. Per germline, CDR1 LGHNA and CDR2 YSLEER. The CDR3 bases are TGCGCCAGCAGCCAAGTTCGGACGGATAATGAGCAGTTCTTC. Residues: CASSQVRTDNEQFF.